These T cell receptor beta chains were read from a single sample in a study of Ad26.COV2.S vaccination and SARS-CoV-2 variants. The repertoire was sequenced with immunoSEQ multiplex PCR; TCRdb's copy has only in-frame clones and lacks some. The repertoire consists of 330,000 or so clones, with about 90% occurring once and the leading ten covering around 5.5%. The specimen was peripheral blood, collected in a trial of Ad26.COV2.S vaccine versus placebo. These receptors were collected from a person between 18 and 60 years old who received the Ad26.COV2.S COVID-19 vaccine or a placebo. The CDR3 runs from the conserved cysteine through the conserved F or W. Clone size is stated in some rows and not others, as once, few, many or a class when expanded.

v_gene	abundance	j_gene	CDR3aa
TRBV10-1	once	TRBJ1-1	CASSEHPTAYEAFF
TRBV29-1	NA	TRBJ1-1	CSVLFGGETEAFF
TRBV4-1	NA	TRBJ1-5	CASSQDLWGSQPQHF
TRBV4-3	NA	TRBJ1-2	CASSQDPQGGGYTF
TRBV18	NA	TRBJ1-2	CASSHYDGEQSSYTF
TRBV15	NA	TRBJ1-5	CATSRSRQGNQPQHF
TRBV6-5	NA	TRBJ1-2	CASSYSRGYGYTF
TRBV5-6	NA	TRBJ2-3	CASSLAGLAGADTQYF
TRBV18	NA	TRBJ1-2	CASSPGGNYGYTF
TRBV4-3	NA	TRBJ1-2	CASSQDIRSGGYTF
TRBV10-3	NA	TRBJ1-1	CAISVVEAGEAFF
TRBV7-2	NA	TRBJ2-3	CASSPTGTRVVRKDTQYF
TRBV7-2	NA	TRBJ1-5	CATKGRGLGSNQPQHF
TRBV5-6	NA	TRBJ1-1	CASSLLTTEAFF
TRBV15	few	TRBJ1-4	CATSREQGGEKLFF
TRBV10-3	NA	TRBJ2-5	CAISAGLEETQYF
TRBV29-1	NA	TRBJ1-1	CSVQVQSLHPEAFF
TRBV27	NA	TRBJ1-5	CASSLIGQGGGQPQHF
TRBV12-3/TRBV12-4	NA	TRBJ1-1	CASIAIGWAEAFF
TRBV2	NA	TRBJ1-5	CASRWAGVGQPQHF
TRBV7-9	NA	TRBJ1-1	CASSYTGPLHEAFF
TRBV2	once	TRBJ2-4	CASSTEGLAENIQYF
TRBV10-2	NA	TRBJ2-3	CASSELVKSTDTQYF